Below, 12 T cell receptor beta chains from the same sample are listed, as sequenced in a study of blood T cell repertoires in COVID-19. Using immunoSEQ multiplex PCR, the repertoire was profiled, and TCRdb retains in-frame clones only, with some absent. The table lists roughly 150,000 clones, around 79% of them singletons. Sequenced input: PBMCs or T cells enriched from blood (not recorded which). These receptors were collected from a woman between 70 and 85 years old in a cohort exposed to, infected with or recovered from COVID-19 (not recorded which).

The rearrangement uses TRBV30 and TRBJ2-1; D perhaps matches TRBD2 (5 bases). CDR3 length: 15 amino acids. With 1 base removed from V and 0 bases from J, the gap between germline ends came to 10 bases. From germline, CDR1 is GTSNPN and CDR2 SVGIG (reference sequence). CDR3: CAWSGASGSYNEQFF. CDR3 nucleotide sequence: TGTGCCTGGAGTGGGGCCAGCGGCTCCTACAATGAGCAGTTCTTC.

The chain links TRBV2 to TRBJ1-3; tentative D call: TRBD1 (5 bases). The CDR3 consists of 14 residues. V was shortened by 7 bases and J by 0 bases, with 10 bases between the two germline ends. Per the germline V gene, CDR1 is SNHLY and CDR2 is FYNNEI. CDR3 in DNA: TGTGCCAGCAAACCGGGACTCTCTGGAAACACCATATATTTT. This translates into CASKPGLSGNTIYF.

The CDR3 region has the DNA TGTGCCAGCAGCTTAGTTAGAACTAGCCTGGGGGAGACCCAGTACTTC. It codes for CASSLVRTSLGETQYF. The chain has TRBV7-2 and TRBJ2-5, with D possibly matching TRBD2 (6 bases). The CDR3 length is 16 residues. With 1 base removed from V and 5 bases from J, the gap between germline ends came to 17 bases. CDR1 and CDR2 (germline): SGHTA, FQGNSA.

CDR3 nucleotide sequence: TGTGCCACCAGCCAGGGGGCCTCTGAAAAACTGTTTTTT. It codes for CATSQGASEKLFF. This rearrangement joins TRBV24-1 to TRBJ1-4; 8 nucleotides agree with TRBD1. Germline-derived CDR1 and CDR2 are KGHDR and SFDVKD. The CDR3 contains 13 residues. Trimming took 7 bases from V and 7 from J; bases not matched to a gene: 4.

The V call is TRBV19, the J call TRBJ2-5; the match to TRBD1 covers 8 bases. V lost 2 bases, J lost 5 bases, and 7 bases stayed unmatched. From germline, CDR1 is LNHDA and CDR2 SQIVND (reference sequence). The CDR3 is made up of 15 amino acids. The CDR3: CASSITGGPFETQYF. CDR3 nucleotide sequence: TGTGCCAGTAGTATAACAGGGGGTCCTTTCGAGACCCAGTACTTC.

The V and J genes are TRBV6-5 and TRBJ1-2, with 7 bases fitting TRBD1. From germline, CDR1 is MNHEY and CDR2 SVGAGI. The CDR3 runs 13 residues. Losses at the gene ends were 5 bases for V and 2 bases for J; bases not matched to a gene: 2. The CDR3 region is CASSPGQNYGYTF. The DNA for the CDR3 is TGTGCCAGCAGTCCGGGACAGAACTATGGCTACACCTTC.

This rearrangement joins TRBV5-3 to TRBJ2-7; D uncertain. TRBV5-3 is an ORF for which the function is uncertain. CDR3 size: 17 residues. The V gene lost 4 bases and the J gene lost 0 bases, with 20 bases spanning the gap. CDR3 protein: CARSPPSLGITSYEQYF. The CDR3 DNA reads TGTGCCAGAAGCCCTCCTTCCCTAGGAATCACCTCCTACGAGCAGTACTTC.

The chain recombines TRBV11-3 with TRBJ2-1; 8 bases line up with TRBD2. Unmatched junction bases numbered 2, after V lost 5 bases and J lost 2 bases. Germline CDR1 and CDR2: SGHNT and YENEEA. There are 14 residues in the CDR3. The CDR3 DNA is TGTGCCAGCAGCACGGGACTAGCCTACAATGAGCAGTTCTTC. Its translation: CASSTGLAYNEQFF.

The DNA of the CDR3 is TGTGCCACCCGGGACAGAAACACAGATACGCAGTATTTT. It codes for CATRDRNTDTQYF. This chain links TRBV24-1 with TRBJ2-3; 7 bases are a match to TRBD1. Germline CDR1 KGHDR, CDR2 SFDVKD. V gave up 9 bases and J gave up 2 bases; unmatched junction bases: 4. CDR3 size: 13 residues.

This clone was observed a few times. The CDR3 reads CASKLAVNNEQFF. DNA of the CDR3: TGTGCCAGCAAGCTAGCGGTAAACAATGAGCAGTTCTTC. This sequence joins TRBV2 and TRBJ2-1, with 7 bases aligning to TRBD2. The CDR3 sequence is 13 residues long. Germline lookup yields CDR1 SNHLY and CDR2 FYNNEI. The ends lost 7 bases at V and 5 bases at J; junction bases unmatched: 5.

The V gene is TRBV28, the J gene TRBJ2-2, with 11 bases that match TRBD2. Germline V gene sequence: CDR1 MDHEN, CDR2 SYDVKM. The CDR3 runs 16 residues. The junction had 9 bases not matched to a gene; V was cut back by 6 bases and J by 6 bases. The CDR3 DNA reads as TGTGCCAGCAGCCTCAGTGGACTAGCGGGTTCCGGGGAGCTGTTTTTT. Translating gives CASSLSGLAGSGELFF.

The rearrangement joins TRBV2 to TRBJ2-5, with D possibly matching TRBD1 (6 bases). Trimming shortened V by 2 bases and J by 5 bases, and 15 bases separated the two germline ends. CDR1 is SNHLY, CDR2 FYNNEI, per germline. CDR3 size: 15 residues. CDR3 amino acids: CASSELSGARETQYF. The CDR3 bases are TGTGCCAGCAGTGAATTATCAGGGGCGCGGGAGACCCAGTACTTC.